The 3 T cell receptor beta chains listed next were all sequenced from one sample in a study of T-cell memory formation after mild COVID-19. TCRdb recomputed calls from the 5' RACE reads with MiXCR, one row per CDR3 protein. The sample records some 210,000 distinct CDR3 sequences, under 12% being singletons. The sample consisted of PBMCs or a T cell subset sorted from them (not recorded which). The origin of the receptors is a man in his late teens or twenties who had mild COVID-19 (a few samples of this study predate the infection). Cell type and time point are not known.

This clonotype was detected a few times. DNA of the CDR3: TGCAGCGGGACGCGAGAACAGGGAAAGTTCTTC. It is translated as CSGTREQGKFF. This rearrangement joins TRBV29-1 to TRBJ2-1; a possible D gene is TRBD1 (6 bases). The CDR3 has 11 residues. V dropped 7 bases and J dropped 14 bases, with 18 bases sitting between them. The germline CDR1 and CDR2 sequences are SQVTM and ANQGSEA.

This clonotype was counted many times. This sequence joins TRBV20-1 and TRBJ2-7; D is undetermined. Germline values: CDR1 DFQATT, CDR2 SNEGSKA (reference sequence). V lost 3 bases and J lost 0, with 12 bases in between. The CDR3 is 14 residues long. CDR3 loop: CSASPRPSSYEQYF. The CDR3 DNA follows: TGCAGTGCTAGCCCCAGGCCTAGCTCCTACGAGCAGTACTTC.

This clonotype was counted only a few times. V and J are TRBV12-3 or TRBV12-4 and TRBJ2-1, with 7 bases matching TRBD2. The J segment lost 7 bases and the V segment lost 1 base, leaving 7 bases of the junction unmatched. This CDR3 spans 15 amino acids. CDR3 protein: CASSLGPSGVNEQFF. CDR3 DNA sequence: TGTGCCAGCAGTTTAGGGCCTAGCGGTGTAAATGAGCAGTTCTTC.